This TCR beta chain was found in a study of blood T cell repertoires in COVID-19. The V segment lost 7 bases and the J segment 2 bases; nucleotides outside the gene matches: 15. The germline V gene encodes CDR1 SSHAT and CDR2 FNYEAQ (reference sequence). The CDR3 length is 18 residues. In the original processing: By means of reference gene primer amplification, nucleated cell counts were estimated. This table comes from immunoSEQ multiplex PCR, and its TCRdb copy is limited to in-frame clones, with some not included. V, J and clone size are taken as reported in that table, and D and trimming were inferred from the DNA itself. Here the sample spans about 75,000 clones, 79% being singletons.

This receptor was identified in a woman of 80 years or more with active or convalescent COVID-19. The J gene is TRBJ2-3, the V gene TRBV7-7; TRBD2 matches at 10 bases. The sequenced sample was peripheral blood. CDR3 sequence reads: CASTAGGASGGHTDTQYF. The CDR3 DNA sequence: TGTGCCAGCACCGCAGGGGGGGCTAGCGGGGGTCACACAGATACGCAGTATTTT.